Listed below are T cell receptor beta chains from one sample, sequenced in a study of response to subunit inactivated influenza vaccine. TCRdb re-called the RT-PCR reads through MiXCR, storing one row per CDR3 protein. The sample lists roughly 520,000 distinct CDR3 sequences; around 25% were seen once. The sample here was CD4+ T cells sorted from PBMCs, taken less than 6 days after vaccination. The receptors here all came from a man aged 45 to 65 who received an inactivated influenza vaccine. The CDR3 runs from the conserved cysteine through the conserved F or W. A D gene is named only where the DNA matches it firmly. A row's size may be missing; if present it is once, few, many or a size class.

TRBV7-9,-,TRBD1,TRBJ1-1,CASSFTGEVAFF,TGTGCCAGCAGCTTCACAGGGGAGGTTGCTTTCTTT
TRBV2,many,TRBD2,TRBJ2-1,CASSGVAGVNNEQFF,TGTGCCAGCAGTGGGGTAGCGGGAGTGAACAATGAGCAGTTCTTC
TRBV14,few,-,TRBJ2-2,CASSLLDSTNTGELFF,TGTGCCAGCAGCTTACTTGACAGTACCAACACCGGGGAGCTGTTTTTT
TRBV20-1,-,TRBD2,TRBJ2-7,CSAADSGSSYEQYF,TGCAGTGCTGCTGATAGCGGGAGCTCCTACGAGCAGTACTTC
TRBV9,few,-,TRBJ1-5,CASSPRENQPQHF,TGTGCCAGCTCACCCAGGGAGAATCAGCCCCAGCATTTT
TRBV7-2,few,-,TRBJ1-2,CASSSPFSMSGYTF,TGTGCCAGCAGCTCTCCATTTTCTATGTCGGGCTACACCTTC
TRBV24-1,few,-,TRBJ2-1,CATSDTDTYNEQFF,TGTGCCACCAGTGACACCGACACCTACAATGAGCAGTTCTTC
TRBV6-5,-,TRBD2,TRBJ2-3,CASSYEGGRVSTDTQYF,TGTGCCAGCAGTTACGAGGGCGGGAGGGTCAGCACAGATACGCAGTATTTT
TRBV24-1,few,-,TRBJ1-2,CATSDFSSNYGYTF,TGTGCCACCAGTGATTTTTCCTCTAACTATGGCTACACCTTC
TRBV5-1,-,-,TRBJ2-3,CASSRTVADTQYF,TGCGCCAGCAGCCGGACGGTGGCAGATACGCAGTATTTT
TRBV15,-,-,TRBJ2-7,CATGTESYEQYF,TGTGCCACCGGGACCGAAAGCTACGAGCAGTACTTC
TRBV24-1,few,TRBD2,TRBJ2-1,CATSDSTSGRYNEQFF,TGTGCCACCAGTGACTCGACTAGCGGGCGCTACAATGAGCAGTTCTTC
TRBV20-1,-,-,TRBJ2-3,CSASLASSTDTQYF,TGCAGTGCTAGTCTAGCGTCTAGCACAGATACGCAGTATTTT
TRBV3-1,few,-,TRBJ2-4,CASSPGGTSKNIQYF,TGTGCCAGCAGCCCTGGCGGGACGTCCAAAAACATTCAGTACTTC
TRBV20-1,-,TRBD1,TRBJ2-5,CSARTGIETQYF,TGCAGTGCTAGGACAGGGATTGAGACCCAGTACTTC
TRBV7-9,many,TRBD2,TRBJ2-7,CASSALGTSVTYEQYF,TGTGCCAGCAGCGCCCTAGGAACTAGCGTAACCTACGAGCAGTACTTC
TRBV12-3/TRBV12-4,many,TRBD2,TRBJ2-3,CATETSGADTQYF,TGTGCCACCGAGACTAGCGGGGCAGATACGCAGTATTTT
TRBV6-2/TRBV6-3,-,-,TRBJ1-2,CASRSDYGYTF,TGTGCCAGCAGGAGCGATTATGGCTACACCTTC
TRBV4-3,-,TRBD2,TRBJ2-1,CASSQNTWSGTYNEQFF,TGCGCCAGCAGCCAAAACACTTGGAGCGGGACCTACAATGAGCAGTTCTTC
TRBV5-5,-,TRBD1,TRBJ2-3,CASSLGPGQLADTQYF,TGTGCCAGCAGCTTGGGACCGGGACAGCTAGCAGATACGCAGTATTTT
TRBV7-2,-,-,TRBJ1-5,CASSLGGGGGAAQHF,TGTGCCAGCAGCTTAGGGGGCGGAGGGGGTGCGGCCCAGCATTTT
TRBV20-1,few,-,TRBJ1-2,CSARKGSEAGYTF,TGCAGTGCTAGAAAAGGGTCCGAGGCCGGCTACACCTTC
TRBV5-6,few,TRBD1,TRBJ2-3,CASSFRTGRSHDTQYF,TGTGCCAGCAGCTTCAGGACAGGCCGGTCCCACGATACGCAGTATTTT
TRBV5-1,-,TRBD2,TRBJ2-7,CASSQAPGTSSSEQYF,TGCGCCAGCAGCCAGGCGCCCGGGACTAGCAGCAGCGAGCAGTACTTC
TRBV4-1,-,TRBD1,TRBJ2-5,CASSQDRTGGLETQYF,TGCGCCAGCAGCCAAGATAGAACAGGGGGTTTGGAGACCCAGTACTTC
TRBV20-1,-,TRBD2,TRBJ2-1,CSARVLAGAYNEQFF,TGCAGTGCTAGAGTTTTAGCGGGAGCCTACAATGAGCAGTTCTTC
TRBV20-1,-,-,TRBJ2-7,CSASFPARGSYEQYF,TGCAGTGCTAGCTTCCCGGCCAGGGGCTCCTACGAGCAGTACTTC
TRBV7-2,many,-,TRBJ2-3,CASSWGLTDTQYF,TGTGCCAGCAGCTGGGGCCTCACAGATACGCAGTATTTT
TRBV12-3/TRBV12-4,few,-,TRBJ1-3,CASTLGSSGNTIYF,TGTGCCAGCACCCTCGGGAGCTCTGGAAACACCATATATTTT